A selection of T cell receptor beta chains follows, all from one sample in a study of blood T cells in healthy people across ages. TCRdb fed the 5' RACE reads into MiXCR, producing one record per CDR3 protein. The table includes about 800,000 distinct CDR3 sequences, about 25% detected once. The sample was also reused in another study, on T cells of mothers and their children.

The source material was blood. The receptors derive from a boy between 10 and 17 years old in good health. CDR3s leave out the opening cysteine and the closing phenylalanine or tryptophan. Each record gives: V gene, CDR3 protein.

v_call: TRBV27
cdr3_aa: ASSSGTSPEKLF

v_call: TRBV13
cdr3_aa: ASSLGVRGEQY

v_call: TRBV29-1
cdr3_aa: SVGRNTGAF

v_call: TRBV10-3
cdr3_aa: AIRGTGDGEQY

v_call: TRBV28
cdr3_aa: ASSPDRGLAEAF

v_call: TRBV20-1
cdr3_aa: SARQTTDTQY

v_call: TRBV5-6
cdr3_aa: ASSGVGENEQY

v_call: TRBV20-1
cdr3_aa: SANLGAYEQY

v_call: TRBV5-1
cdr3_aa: ASSLLQGSYEQY

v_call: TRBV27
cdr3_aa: ASSPTTSGSIEQY

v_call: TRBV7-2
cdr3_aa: ASSLWMGTYEQY

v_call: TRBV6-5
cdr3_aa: ASSYSMPGGAYSPLH

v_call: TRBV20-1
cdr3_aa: SASEGGSIKNIQY

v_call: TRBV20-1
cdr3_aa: SALPPGPTEAF

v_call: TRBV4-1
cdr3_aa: ASSQDGGLSLSYEQY

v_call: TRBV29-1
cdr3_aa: SVVVRSEQF

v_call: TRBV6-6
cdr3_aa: ASGSTDTQY

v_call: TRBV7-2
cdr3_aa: ASSLDRGQGKLF

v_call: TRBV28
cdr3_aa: ASGDLAYEQY

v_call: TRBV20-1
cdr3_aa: SAKHAGEATNEKLF